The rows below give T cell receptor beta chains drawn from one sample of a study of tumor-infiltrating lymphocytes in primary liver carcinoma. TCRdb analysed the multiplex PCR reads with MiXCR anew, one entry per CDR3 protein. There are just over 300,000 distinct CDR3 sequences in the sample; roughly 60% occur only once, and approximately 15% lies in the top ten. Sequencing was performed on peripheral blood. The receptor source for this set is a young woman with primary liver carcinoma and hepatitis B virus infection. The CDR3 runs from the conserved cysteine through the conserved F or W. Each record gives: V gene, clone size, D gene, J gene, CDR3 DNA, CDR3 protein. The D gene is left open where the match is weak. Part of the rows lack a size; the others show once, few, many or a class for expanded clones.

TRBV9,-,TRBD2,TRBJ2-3,TGTGCCAGCAGCGTATCTAGCGGGAGCTCAGATACGCAGTATTTT,CASSVSSGSSDTQYF
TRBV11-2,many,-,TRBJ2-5,TGTGCCAGCAGCTTAGAGGGCGGGACGCGGGCCCAGTACTTC,CASSLEGGTRAQYF
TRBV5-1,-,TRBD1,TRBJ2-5,TGCGCCAGCAGCAACCGGGACAGAGAGACCCAGTACTTC,CASSNRDRETQYF
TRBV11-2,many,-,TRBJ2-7,TGTGCCAGCAGCTTAGAAATGAGAAGCTCCTACGAGCAGTACTTC,CASSLEMRSSYEQYF
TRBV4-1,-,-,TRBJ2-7,TGCGCCAGCAGTCAATACAGCGACCGTCTAGGGTCTCTAACTCTCTACGAGCAGTACTTC,CASSQYSDRLGSLTLYEQYF
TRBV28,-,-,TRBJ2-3,TGTGCCAGCAGTTCTCGGGGGGCGTTGACAGATACGCAGTATTTT,CASSSRGALTDTQYF
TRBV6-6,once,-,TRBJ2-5,TGTGCCAGCAATCACACATGGGAGACCCAGTACTTC,CASNHTWETQYF
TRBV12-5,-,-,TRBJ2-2,TGTGCTAGTGGCCCGACAGTGCCGAACACCGGGGAGCTGTTTTTT,CASGPTVPNTGELFF
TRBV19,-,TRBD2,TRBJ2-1,TGTGCCAGTAGTTCCGCTAGCGGGAGGGCCAGAAATGAGCAGTTCTTC,CASSSASGRARNEQFF
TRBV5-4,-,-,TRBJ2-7,TGTGCCAGCATCTTGACAGAGCAGGGGAGCGAGCAGTACTTC,CASILTEQGSEQYF
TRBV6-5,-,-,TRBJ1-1,TGTGCCAGCAGTTACGGGGGGGCCCTCATGAACACTGAAGCTTTCTTT,CASSYGGALMNTEAFF
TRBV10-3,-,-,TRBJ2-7,TGTGCCATCAGTGGAAGTGCCTCGAGCTCCTACGAGCAGTACTTC,CAISGSASSSYEQYF
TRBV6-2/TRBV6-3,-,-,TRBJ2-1,TGTGCCAGCAGTGACGGCAAAGAGCAGTTCTTC,CASSDGKEQFF
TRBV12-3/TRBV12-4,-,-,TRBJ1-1,TGTGCCAGCAGTTTTGCGGGACCCAACCCTGAAGCTTTCTTT,CASSFAGPNPEAFF
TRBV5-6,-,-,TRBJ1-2,TGTGCCAGCAGCCGTTGGATAGCGAACTATGGCTACACCTTC,CASSRWIANYGYTF
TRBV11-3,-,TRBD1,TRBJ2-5,TGTGCCAGTAGCTTAGTTGATACAGGGGGCGAGGAGGCCCAGTACTTC,CASSLVDTGGEEAQYF
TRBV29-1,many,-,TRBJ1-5,TGCAGCGTTTTTCCCCGGGACACCCCTCGGGATCAGCCCCAGCATTTT,CSVFPRDTPRDQPQHF
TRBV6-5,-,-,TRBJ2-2,TGTGCCAGCAGTTACTCTTTGGTGACCGGGGAGCTGTTTTTT,CASSYSLVTGELFF
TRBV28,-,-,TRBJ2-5,TGTGCCAGCAGTTTACCGGTGGAGACCCAGTACTTC,CASSLPVETQYF
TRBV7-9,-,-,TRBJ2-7,TGTGCCAGCAGGGACCTCTCCCCTCCCGAGCAGTACTTC,CASRDLSPPEQYF
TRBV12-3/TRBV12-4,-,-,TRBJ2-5,TGTGCCAGCAGTGAAAGCCCTCAAGAGACCCAGTGCTTC,CASSESPQETQCF
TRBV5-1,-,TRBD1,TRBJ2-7,TGCGCCAGCAGCTTGGTAGGGGGAGGACAGGGGTCCTACGAGCAGTACTTC,CASSLVGGGQGSYEQYF